A selection of T cell receptor beta chains follows, all from one sample in a study of shared clonotypes between healthy human individuals. Using immunoSEQ multiplex PCR, the repertoire was profiled, and TCRdb retains in-frame clones only, with some absent. The repertoire holds about 2.3 million clones, with 85% to 95% as singletons. The sample was naive CD4+ T cells from PBMCs. The receptor source for this set is a man between 18 and 29 years old in good health. Some clones in this sample may be carry-over from other donors' samples. The CDR3 runs from the conserved cysteine through the conserved F or W. D genes are given only for firm matches. Size tells how often a clone was seen (once, few, many) or the class of an expanded clone, and some rows leave it out.

CDR3 DNA	CDR3 protein	clone size	D gene	V gene	J gene
TGTGCCAGCAGCCTGAGGAGGGGGCAAGCGACTGAAGCTTTCTTT	CASSLRRGQATEAFF	-	TRBD1	TRBV4-2	TRBJ1-1
TGTGCCAGCAGCGTAGGGTGGGGCAGGGGGTATCAAGAGACCCAGTACTTC	CASSVGWGRGYQETQYF	-	TRBD1	TRBV9	TRBJ2-5
TGTGCCAGCAGCCCACAGGACTACGAGCAGTACTTC	CASSPQDYEQYF	-	-	TRBV6-6	TRBJ2-7
TGTGCCAGCAGCTCGACAGGGGATGGCACAGATACGCAGTATTTT	CASSSTGDGTDTQYF	-	TRBD1	TRBV11-2	TRBJ2-3
TGTGCCAGCTCACCACTCCCAGCCTCCTACGAGCAGTACTTC	CASSPLPASYEQYF	-	-	TRBV18	TRBJ2-7
TGTGCCAGCAGCGTCTCCCCCGGTTTACGTGAAGCTTTCTTT	CASSVSPGLREAFF	-	-	TRBV9	TRBJ1-1
TGTGCCAGCAATCAAACCCCGGGGGTGGGGGTCGGGCAGTACTTC	CASNQTPGVGVGQYF	-	-	TRBV6-5	TRBJ2-7
TGTGCCAGTAGTCCCTTCCGGGATCAAGCGCAGTTCTTC	CASSPFRDQAQFF	-	-	TRBV19	TRBJ2-1
TGTGCCAGCAGAGATACGGGACGGGGCTACGAGCAGTACTTC	CASRDTGRGYEQYF	-	-	TRBV6-5	TRBJ2-7
TGCGCCAGCAGCCGTGAACCCACAGATACGCAGTATTTT	CASSREPTDTQYF	-	-	TRBV5-1	TRBJ2-3
TGTGCCAGCAGTCCACCGGACAGGGCATACTCTGAAGCTTTCTTT	CASSPPDRAYSEAFF	-	TRBD1	TRBV28	TRBJ1-1
TGTGCCAGCAGCTTATTAGGGCAGGGGCTTGGGGGCTACACCTTC	CASSLLGQGLGGYTF	-	-	TRBV7-2	TRBJ1-2
TGCGCCAGCAGCAGGGACTTTAGCGGGAGGGCAGACGAGCAGTACTTC	CASSRDFSGRADEQYF	-	TRBD2	TRBV5-1	TRBJ2-7
TGTGCCAGCTCACAAATAGGGGGCATCTACGAGCAGTACTTC	CASSQIGGIYEQYF	-	TRBD1	TRBV18	TRBJ2-7
TGTGCCAGCAGTTACGACAGGGGCGGGGAGACCCAGTACTTC	CASSYDRGGETQYF	-	TRBD1	TRBV2	TRBJ2-5
TGTGCCATCAGTGGAACTAATGAAAAACTGTTTTTT	CAISGTNEKLFF	few	-	TRBV10-3	TRBJ1-4
TGTGCCAGTAGTAGCAGAATGAACACTGAAGCTTTCTTT	CASSSRMNTEAFF	-	-	TRBV19	TRBJ1-1
TGCGCCAGCAGCTTGACTAGCGGGGAGGCAGATACGCAGTATTTT	CASSLTSGEADTQYF	-	TRBD2	TRBV5-1	TRBJ2-3
TGTGCCAGCAGCGTAAGGGTTTGGCAGGATGAGCAGTTCTTC	CASSVRVWQDEQFF	-	-	TRBV9	TRBJ2-1
TGCGGATGGGACAGGGCCCACGAGCAGTACTTC	CGWDRAHEQYF	-	TRBD1	TRBV20-1	TRBJ2-7
TGCGCCAGCAGCTTGGTCGTTGGTGAAAAACTGTTTTTT	CASSLVVGEKLFF	-	-	TRBV5-1	TRBJ1-4
TGCGCCAGCAGCTTTCGTGTGGGACCGGCCTACGAGCAGTACTTC	CASSFRVGPAYEQYF	-	-	TRBV5-1	TRBJ2-7
TGTGCCAGCAGCGTTTCAGAAATTCCCTACGAGCAGTACTTC	CASSVSEIPYEQYF	-	-	TRBV9	TRBJ2-7
TGTGCCAGCAGCTACAGGGCCTTGAACACCGGGGAGCTGTTTTTT	CASSYRALNTGELFF	-	-	TRBV5-4	TRBJ2-2
TGCGCCAGCAGCTTGGGTCAGGGGTTTCGGCAGTACTTC	CASSLGQGFRQYF	-	-	TRBV5-1	TRBJ2-7
TGTGCCAGCACCTTAGGGCGAGGGGGCGCGGGTGAAAAACTGTTTTTT	CASTLGRGGAGEKLFF	-	TRBD1	TRBV9	TRBJ1-4
TGTGCCAGCTACCGGGACACCCAAAATGAGCAGTTCTTC	CASYRDTQNEQFF	-	-	TRBV6-1	TRBJ2-1
TGTGCCAGCAGTTCGCTTCATTACAATGGGGAGCAGTACTTC	CASSSLHYNGEQYF	-	-	TRBV28	TRBJ2-7